This T cell receptor (beta chain) is drawn from a study of identifying expanded T cells in peripheral blood. Trimming shortened V by 2 bases and J by 8 bases, and 17 bases separated the two germline ends. Germline-derived CDR1 and CDR2 are SGDLS and YYNGEE. The CDR3 has 15 amino acids. The data were produced by immunoSEQ multiplex PCR, yet TCRdb's version contains in-frame clones alone and is incomplete. The sample consists of some 100,000 clones, roughly 85% of them appearing once. The gene calls are TRBV9 and TRBJ2-1, with D possibly TRBD1 on 7 matching bases. The TCR sequence derives from a person aged 18 to 75 in good health. The sequenced material came from blood. DNA of the CDR3: TGTGCCAGCAGCGTTGGAGGGGGCGCAACGGATGAGCAGTTCTTC. Protein: CASSVGGGATDEQFF. The entire variable domain, with the rest obtained from reference TRBV9 and TRBJ2-1, is as follows: DSGVTQTPKHLITATGQRVTLRCSPRSGDLSVYWYQQSLDQGLQFLIQYYNGEERAKGNILERFSAQQFPDLHSELNLSSLELGDSALYFCASSVGGGATDEQFFGPGTRLTVL.